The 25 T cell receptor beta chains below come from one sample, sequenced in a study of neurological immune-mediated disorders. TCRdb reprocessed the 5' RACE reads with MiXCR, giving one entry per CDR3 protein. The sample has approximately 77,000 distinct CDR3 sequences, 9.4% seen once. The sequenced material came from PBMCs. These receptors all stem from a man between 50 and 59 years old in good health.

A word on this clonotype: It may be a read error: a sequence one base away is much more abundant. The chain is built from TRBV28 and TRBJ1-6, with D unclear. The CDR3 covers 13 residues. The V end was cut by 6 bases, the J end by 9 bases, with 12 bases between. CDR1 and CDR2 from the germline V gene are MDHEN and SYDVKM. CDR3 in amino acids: CASRWVTLSPLHF. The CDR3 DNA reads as TGTGCCAGCAGGTGGGTAACACTTTCACCCCTCCACTTT. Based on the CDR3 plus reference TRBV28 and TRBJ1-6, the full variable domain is DVKVTQSSRYLVKRTGEKVFLECVQDMDHENMFWYRQDPGLGLRLIYFSYDVKMKEKGDIPEGYSVSREKKERFSLILESASTNQTSMYLCASRWVTLSPLHFGNGTRLTVT.

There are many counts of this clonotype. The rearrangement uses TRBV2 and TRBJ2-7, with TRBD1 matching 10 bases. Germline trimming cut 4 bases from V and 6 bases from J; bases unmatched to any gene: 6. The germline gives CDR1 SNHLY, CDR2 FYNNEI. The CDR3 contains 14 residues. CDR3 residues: CASSVRDRGGEQYF. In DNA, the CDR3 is TGTGCCAGCAGTGTCCGGGACAGGGGAGGCGAGCAGTACTTC.

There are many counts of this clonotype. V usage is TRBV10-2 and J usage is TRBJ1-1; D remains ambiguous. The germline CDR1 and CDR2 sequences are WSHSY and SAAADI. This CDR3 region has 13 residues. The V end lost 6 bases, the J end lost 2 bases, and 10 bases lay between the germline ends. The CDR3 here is CASRRGSNTEAFF. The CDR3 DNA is TGCGCCAGCAGACGGGGTTCCAACACTGAAGCTTTCTTT.

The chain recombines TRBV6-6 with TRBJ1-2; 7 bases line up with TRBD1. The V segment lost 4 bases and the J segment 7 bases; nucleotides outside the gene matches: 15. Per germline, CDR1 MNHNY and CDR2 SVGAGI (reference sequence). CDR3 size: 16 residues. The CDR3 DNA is TGTGCCAGCAGTTCCCCCTCGGGACAGTTGTCGAGTGGCTACACCTTC. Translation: CASSSPSGQLSSGYTF.

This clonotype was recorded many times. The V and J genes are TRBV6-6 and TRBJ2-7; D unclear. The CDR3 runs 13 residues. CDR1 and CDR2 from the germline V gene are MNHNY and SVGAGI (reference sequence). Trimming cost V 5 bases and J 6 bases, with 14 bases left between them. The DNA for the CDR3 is TGTGCCAGCAGTCAAGGGCCAAGGACCGAGCAGTACTTC. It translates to CASSQGPRTEQYF.

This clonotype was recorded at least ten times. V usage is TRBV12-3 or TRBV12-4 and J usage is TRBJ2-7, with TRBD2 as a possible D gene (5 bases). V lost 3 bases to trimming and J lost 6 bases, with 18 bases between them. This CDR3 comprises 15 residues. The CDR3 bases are TGTGCCAGCAGTTTGAGGGCGGGCCGTCCGGTCGAGCAGTACTTC. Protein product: CASSLRAGRPVEQYF.

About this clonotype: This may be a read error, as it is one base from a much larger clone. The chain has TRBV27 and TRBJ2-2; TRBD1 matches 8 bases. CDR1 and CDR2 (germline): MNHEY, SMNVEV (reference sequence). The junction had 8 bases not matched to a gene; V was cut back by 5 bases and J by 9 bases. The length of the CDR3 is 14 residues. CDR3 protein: CASSINRGSRELFF. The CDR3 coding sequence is TGTGCCAGCAGTATCAACAGGGGGTCCCGGGAGCTGTTTTTT.

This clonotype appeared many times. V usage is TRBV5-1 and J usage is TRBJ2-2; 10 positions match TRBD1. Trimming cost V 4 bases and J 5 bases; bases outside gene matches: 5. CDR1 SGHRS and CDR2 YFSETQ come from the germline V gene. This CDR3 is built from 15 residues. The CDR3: CASSGGTGVTGELFF. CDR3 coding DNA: TGCGCCAGCAGCGGTGGGACAGGGGTGACCGGGGAGCTGTTTTTT.

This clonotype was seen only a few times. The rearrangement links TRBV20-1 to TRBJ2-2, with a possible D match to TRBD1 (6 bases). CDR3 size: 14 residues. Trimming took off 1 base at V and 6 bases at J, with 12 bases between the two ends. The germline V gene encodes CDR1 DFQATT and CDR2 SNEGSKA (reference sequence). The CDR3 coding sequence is TGCAGTGCTAGAGGGGGGCAAGGGGCCGGGGAGCTGTTTTTT. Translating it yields CSARGGQGAGELFF.

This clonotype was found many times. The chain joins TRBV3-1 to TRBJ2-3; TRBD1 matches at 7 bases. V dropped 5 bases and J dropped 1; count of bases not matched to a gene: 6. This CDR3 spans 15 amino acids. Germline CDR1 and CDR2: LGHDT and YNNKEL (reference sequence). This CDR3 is CASSTGQVRTDTQYF. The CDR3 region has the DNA TGTGCCAGCAGCACCGGACAGGTCCGCACAGATACGCAGTATTTT.

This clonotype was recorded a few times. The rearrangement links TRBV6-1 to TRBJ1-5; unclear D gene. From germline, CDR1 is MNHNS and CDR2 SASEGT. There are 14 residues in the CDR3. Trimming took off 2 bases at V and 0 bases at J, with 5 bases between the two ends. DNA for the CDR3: TGTGCCAGCAGTGAATATTATAGCAATCAGCCCCAGCATTTT. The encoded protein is CASSEYYSNQPQHF.

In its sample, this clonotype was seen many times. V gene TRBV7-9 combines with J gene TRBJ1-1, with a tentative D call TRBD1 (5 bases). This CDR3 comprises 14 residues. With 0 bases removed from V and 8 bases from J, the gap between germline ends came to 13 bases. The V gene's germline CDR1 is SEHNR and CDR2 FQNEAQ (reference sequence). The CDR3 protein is CASSLAGGNSEAFF. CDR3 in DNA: TGTGCCAGCAGCTTAGCGGGGGGAAACTCGGAAGCTTTCTTT.

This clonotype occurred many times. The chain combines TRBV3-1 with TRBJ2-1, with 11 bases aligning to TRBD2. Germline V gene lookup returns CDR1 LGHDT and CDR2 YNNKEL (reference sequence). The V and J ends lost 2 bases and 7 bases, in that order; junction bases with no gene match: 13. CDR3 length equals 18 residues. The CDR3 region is CASSQLALLAGGVNEQFF. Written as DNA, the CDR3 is TGTGCCAGCAGCCAACTCGCCCTGCTAGCGGGGGGCGTAAATGAGCAGTTCTTC.

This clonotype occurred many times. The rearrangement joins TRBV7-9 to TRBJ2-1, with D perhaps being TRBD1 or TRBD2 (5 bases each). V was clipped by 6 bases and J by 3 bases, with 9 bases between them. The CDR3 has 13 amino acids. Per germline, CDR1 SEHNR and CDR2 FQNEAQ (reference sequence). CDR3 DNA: TGTGCCAGCAGTCGGGGCGACTACAATGAGCAGTTCTTC. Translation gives CASSRGDYNEQFF.

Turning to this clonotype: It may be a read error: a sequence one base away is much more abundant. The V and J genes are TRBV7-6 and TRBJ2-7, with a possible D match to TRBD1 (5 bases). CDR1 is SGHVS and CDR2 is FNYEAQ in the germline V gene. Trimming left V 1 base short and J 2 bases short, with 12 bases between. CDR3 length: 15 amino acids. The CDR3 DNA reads TGTGCCAGCAGCTTAGGCCAGGACAAGGCCTACGAGCAGTACTTC. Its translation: CASSLGQDKAYEQYF.

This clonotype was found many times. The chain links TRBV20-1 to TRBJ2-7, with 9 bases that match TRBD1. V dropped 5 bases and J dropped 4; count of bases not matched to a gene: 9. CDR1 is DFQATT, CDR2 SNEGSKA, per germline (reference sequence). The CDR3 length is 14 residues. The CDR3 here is CSAVGGTGSYEQYF. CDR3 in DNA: TGCAGTGCTGTCGGGGGGACAGGGTCTTACGAGCAGTACTTC.

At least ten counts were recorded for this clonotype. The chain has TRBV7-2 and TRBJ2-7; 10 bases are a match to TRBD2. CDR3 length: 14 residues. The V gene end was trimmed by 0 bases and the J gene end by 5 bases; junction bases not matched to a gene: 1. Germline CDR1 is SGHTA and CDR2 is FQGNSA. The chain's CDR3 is CASSLALAGHEQYF. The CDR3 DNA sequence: TGTGCCAGCAGCTTAGCACTAGCGGGACACGAGCAGTACTTC.

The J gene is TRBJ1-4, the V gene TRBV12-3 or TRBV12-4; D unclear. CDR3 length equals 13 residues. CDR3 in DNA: TGTGCATCAGCCGATCCCCTGAGTGAAAAACTGTTTTTT. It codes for CASADPLSEKLFF.

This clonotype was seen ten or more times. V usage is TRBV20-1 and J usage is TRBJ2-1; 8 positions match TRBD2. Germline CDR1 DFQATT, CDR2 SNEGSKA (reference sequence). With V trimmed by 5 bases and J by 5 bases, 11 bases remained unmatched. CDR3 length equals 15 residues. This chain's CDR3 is CSAGGGRRTDNEQFF. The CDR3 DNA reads TGCAGTGCTGGGGGCGGGAGGAGGACCGACAATGAGCAGTTCTTC.

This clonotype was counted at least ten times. The CDR3 region has the DNA TGCGCCAGCAGCCAAGCCCCCGAGGGGGAGCAGTTCTTC. Its translation: CASSQAPEGEQFF. The rearrangement links TRBV4-1 to TRBJ2-1; D is tentatively TRBD1 or TRBD2 (5 bases each). CDR1 and CDR2 from the germline V gene are MGHRA and YSYEKL. Trimming removed 1 base at V and 10 bases at J, with 11 bases between. CDR3 size: 13 residues.

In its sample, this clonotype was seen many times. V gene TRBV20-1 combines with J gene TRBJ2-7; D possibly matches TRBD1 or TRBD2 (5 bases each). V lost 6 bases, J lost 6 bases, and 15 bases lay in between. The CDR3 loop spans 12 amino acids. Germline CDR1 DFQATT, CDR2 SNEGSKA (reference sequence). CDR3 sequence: CSAGELGAEQYF. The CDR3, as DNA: TGCAGTGCCGGGGAACTAGGGGCCGAGCAGTACTTC.

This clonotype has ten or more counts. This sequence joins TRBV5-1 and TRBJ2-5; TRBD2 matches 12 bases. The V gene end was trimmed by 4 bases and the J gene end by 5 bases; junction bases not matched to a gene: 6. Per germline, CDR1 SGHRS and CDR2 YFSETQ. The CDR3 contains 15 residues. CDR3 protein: CASSTSGGPGETQYF. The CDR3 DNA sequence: TGCGCCAGCAGCACTAGCGGGGGGCCCGGGGAGACCCAGTACTTC.

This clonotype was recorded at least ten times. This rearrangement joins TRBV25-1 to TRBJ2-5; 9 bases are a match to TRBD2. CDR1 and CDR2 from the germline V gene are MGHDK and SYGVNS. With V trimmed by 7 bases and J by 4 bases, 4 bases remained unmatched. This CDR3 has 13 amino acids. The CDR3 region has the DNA TGTGCCAGCAAGCCTAGCGGGGTAGAGACCCAGTACTTC. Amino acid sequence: CASKPSGVETQYF.

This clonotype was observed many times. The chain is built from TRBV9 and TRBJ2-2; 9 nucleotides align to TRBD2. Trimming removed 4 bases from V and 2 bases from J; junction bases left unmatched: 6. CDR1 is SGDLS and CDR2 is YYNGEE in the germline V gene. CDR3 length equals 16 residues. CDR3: CASSPRLAVNTGELFF. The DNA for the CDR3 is TGTGCCAGCAGCCCCCGACTAGCGGTCAACACCGGGGAGCTGTTTTTT.

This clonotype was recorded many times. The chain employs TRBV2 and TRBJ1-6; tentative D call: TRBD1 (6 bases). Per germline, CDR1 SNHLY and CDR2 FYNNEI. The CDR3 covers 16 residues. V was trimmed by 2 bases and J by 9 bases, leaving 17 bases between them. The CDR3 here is CASSESQGKMSSPLHF. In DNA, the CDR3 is TGTGCCAGCAGTGAAAGCCAGGGGAAGATGAGTTCACCCCTCCACTTT.